This TCR beta chain emerged from a study of cytomegalovirus exposure and HLA in healthy donors. Study-wide points: In a later analysis, around 18,000 TCR beta sequences were associated with HLA alleles at 0.05 false discovery rate.

Vbeta (60) and Jbeta (13) primers were used in the PCR. Only in-frame clones appear in the TCRdb table, and some are missing; sequencing was by immunoSEQ multiplex PCR. The sample contains around 160,000 clones, 73% of which appear only once. The CDR3 is 12 amino acids. The V end was cut by 9 bases, the J end by 8 bases, with 14 bases between. Germline V lookup: CDR1 SGHNT, CDR2 YENEEA. Note on this clone: Its antigen is still unknown.

This sequence joins TRBV11-3 and TRBJ2-1; D remains ambiguous. Sequenced: PBMCs. The TCR sequence derives from a woman aged 18-30 years in good health and CMV-seronegative. The CDR3 DNA follows: TGTGCCAGTACCCCTCGTTCAGATGAGCAGTTCTTC. Its protein is CASTPRSDEQFF. Together with reference TRBV11-3 and TRBJ2-1, the CDR3 gives the full variable domain: EAGVVQSPRYKIIEKKQPVAFWCNPISGHNTLYWYLQNLGQGPELLIRYENEEAVDDSQLPKDRFSAERLKGVDSTLKIQPAELGDSAVYLCASTPRSDEQFFGPGTRLTVL.